A selection of T cell receptor beta chains follows, all from one sample in a study of Ad26.COV2.S vaccination and SARS-CoV-2 variants. Produced via immunoSEQ multiplex PCR; TCRdb's table is partial and in-frame only. The sample consists of hundreds of thousands of clones, approximately 89% of them appearing once. The source material was peripheral blood, sampled in a trial of Ad26.COV2.S vaccine versus placebo. The receptors stem from a person between 18 and 60 years old who received the Ad26.COV2.S COVID-19 vaccine or a placebo. CDR3s include the opening cysteine and the closing phenylalanine or tryptophan. Each record gives: V gene, J gene, clone size, D gene, CDR3 DNA, CDR3 protein. A D gene is named only where the DNA matches it firmly. Clone size is not always given. Where it is, it says once, few, many or a class for expanded clones.

V: TRBV5-1
J: TRBJ2-2
size: .
D: .
DNA: TGCGCCAGCGGGAGTGCATCAGGCGGGGAGCTGTTTTTT
CDR3: CASGSASGGELFF

V: TRBV12-3/TRBV12-4
J: TRBJ1-2
size: once
D: .
DNA: TGTGCCAGCAGCACGGGGACTAGGGGCTACACCTTC
CDR3: CASSTGTRGYTF

V: TRBV19
J: TRBJ2-7
size: .
D: .
DNA: TGTGCCAGTAGTCGCTCCCGCTCCTACGAGCAGTACTTC
CDR3: CASSRSRSYEQYF

V: TRBV6-1
J: TRBJ2-1
size: .
D: .
DNA: TGTGCCAGCAGTGAAGCGCGTGGTCTCCCCTACAATGAGCAGTTCTTC
CDR3: CASSEARGLPYNEQFF

V: TRBV2
J: TRBJ1-5
size: few
D: .
DNA: TGTGCCAGCAGTCCCCGTAAGGGGGGAGGCAATCAGCCCCAGCATTTT
CDR3: CASSPRKGGGNQPQHF

V: TRBV18
J: TRBJ2-3
size: once
D: TRBD1
DNA: TGTGCCAGCTCACCACGGTTGACAGGGGGAAAAGATACGCAGTATTTT
CDR3: CASSPRLTGGKDTQYF

V: TRBV25-1
J: TRBJ1-3
size: .
D: .
DNA: TGTGCCAGCAGTGAATACGGGTTTGGGAACACCATATATTTT
CDR3: CASSEYGFGNTIYF

V: TRBV6-5
J: TRBJ1-2
size: .
D: TRBD1
DNA: TGTGCCAGCAGTACTAACAGGGGAAACTATGGCTACACCTTC
CDR3: CASSTNRGNYGYTF

V: TRBV13
J: TRBJ2-1
size: .
D: .
DNA: TGTGCCAGCAGCTTGCGCGTTGTCGGAACCTACAATGAGCAGTTCTTC
CDR3: CASSLRVVGTYNEQFF

V: TRBV5-1
J: TRBJ1-4
size: .
D: .
DNA: TGCGCCAGCAGTCCTAATACAGCAGGGGAAAAACTGTTTTTT
CDR3: CASSPNTAGEKLFF

V: TRBV7-9
J: TRBJ2-3
size: .
D: .
DNA: TGTGCCAGCAGCCCCCGGGAGAAACACGCAGATACGCAGTATTTT
CDR3: CASSPREKHADTQYF

V: TRBV7-8
J: TRBJ2-4
size: once
D: .
DNA: TGTGCCAGCAGCTTAGCCTCCCAGGGGGCCAAAAACATTCAGTACTTC
CDR3: CASSLASQGAKNIQYF

V: TRBV7-8
J: TRBJ2-1
size: .
D: TRBD2
DNA: TGTGCCAGCAGCATAGCCGGGACTAGCGTTGAGCAGTTCTTC
CDR3: CASSIAGTSVEQFF

V: TRBV2
J: TRBJ1-2
size: .
D: .
DNA: TGTGCCAGCAGTGAAGGCAGGATTGTGGGTAACTATGGCTACACCTTC
CDR3: CASSEGRIVGNYGYTF

V: TRBV7-2
J: TRBJ1-1
size: .
D: TRBD1
DNA: TGTGCCAGCAGCGCATACCAGGGGGCGGTGCTTGGCACTGAAGCTTTCTTT
CDR3: CASSAYQGAVLGTEAFF

V: TRBV6-1
J: TRBJ1-2
size: .
D: TRBD1
DNA: TGTGCCAGCAGTGCAGCCTACACAGGGGGTCTGAATGGCTACACCTTC
CDR3: CASSAAYTGGLNGYTF

V: TRBV5-1
J: TRBJ2-3
size: .
D: .
DNA: TGCGCCAGCAGCTTCTTGGGACTTAGCACAGATACGCAGTATTTT
CDR3: CASSFLGLSTDTQYF

V: TRBV24-1
J: TRBJ2-2
size: .
D: TRBD1
DNA: TGTGCCACCAGTGACCGACGTCCCGGGACAGGGGCGAACACCGGGGAGCTGTTTTTT
CDR3: CATSDRRPGTGANTGELFF

V: TRBV5-4
J: TRBJ2-3
size: .
D: TRBD1
DNA: TGTGCCAGCAGCGACCACAGGGGGCCCGCAGATACGCAGTATTTT
CDR3: CASSDHRGPADTQYF

V: TRBV30
J: TRBJ1-3
size: .
D: TRBD1
DNA: TGTGCCAGGACAGGGGTCACTGGAAACACCATATATTTT
CDR3: CARTGVTGNTIYF

V: TRBV24-1
J: TRBJ2-3
size: .
D: .
DNA: TGTGCCACCAGTGGCCTGGGGACTGGTCTTGATACGCAGTATTTT
CDR3: CATSGLGTGLDTQYF

V: TRBV28
J: TRBJ1-3
size: .
D: .
DNA: TGTGCCAGCAGTCTGGACAGCCGGGGGGACTCTGGAAACACCATATATTTT
CDR3: CASSLDSRGDSGNTIYF

V: TRBV19
J: TRBJ2-1
size: .
D: .
DNA: TGTGCCAGTAAACGACAGCCCACAAACAATGAGCAGTTCTTC
CDR3: CASKRQPTNNEQFF

V: TRBV10-3
J: TRBJ1-2
size: .
D: TRBD1
DNA: TGTGCCATCAGTGAATTACAGGGGGCTGGGGGCTACACCTTC
CDR3: CAISELQGAGGYTF

V: TRBV7-2
J: TRBJ1-5
size: .
D: .
DNA: TGTGCCAGCAGCTTGGGATCGGTTTATAGCAATCAGCCCCAGCATTTT
CDR3: CASSLGSVYSNQPQHF

V: TRBV19
J: TRBJ2-2
size: .
D: .
DNA: TGTGCCAGTAGTATAGACGGACTTTGGAACACCGGGGAGCTGTTTTTT
CDR3: CASSIDGLWNTGELFF

V: TRBV5-1
J: TRBJ2-2
size: .
D: .
DNA: TGCGCCAGCAGTATGACGGGGCCGTTAAACACCGGGGAGCTGTTTTTT
CDR3: CASSMTGPLNTGELFF

V: TRBV6-2/TRBV6-3
J: TRBJ2-5
size: once
D: .
DNA: TGTGCCAGCAGCTTGGACGGGGAAGAGACCCAGTACTTC
CDR3: CASSLDGEETQYF

V: TRBV11-3
J: TRBJ2-2
size: .
D: .
DNA: TGTGCCAGCAGCTTAATTTTTTCGTCCACCGGGGAGCTGTTTTTT
CDR3: CASSLIFSSTGELFF

V: TRBV19
J: TRBJ2-1
size: .
D: .
DNA: TGTGCCAGTAGTATAAACAGTGACAATGAGCAGTTCTTC
CDR3: CASSINSDNEQFF

V: TRBV10-3
J: TRBJ2-7
size: .
D: TRBD1
DNA: TGTGCCATCGGGGACAGGGGGTGGGAGCAGTACTTC
CDR3: CAIGDRGWEQYF

V: TRBV28
J: TRBJ2-2
size: .
D: TRBD2
DNA: TGTGCCAGCAGTACCACTAGCGGGGCGACCGGGGAGCTGTTTTTT
CDR3: CASSTTSGATGELFF

V: TRBV7-9
J: TRBJ1-5
size: .
D: .
DNA: TGTGCCAGCAGCCCCGGGGGGGGGATTTTGGGCAATCAGCCCCAGCATTTT
CDR3: CASSPGGGILGNQPQHF

V: TRBV4-1
J: TRBJ1-4
size: .
D: .
DNA: TGCGCCAGCAGCCAACAACTGACAGGAGTAAATGAAAAACTGTTTTTT
CDR3: CASSQQLTGVNEKLFF

V: TRBV7-6
J: TRBJ2-3
size: few
D: TRBD2
DNA: TGTGCCAGCAGCTGGGGACTAGGGGCCGGAGATACGCAGTATTTT
CDR3: CASSWGLGAGDTQYF

V: TRBV7-9
J: TRBJ2-1
size: .
D: TRBD2
DNA: TGTGCCAGCAGCCTCACTAGCGCTACCTACAATGAGCAGTTCTTC
CDR3: CASSLTSATYNEQFF

V: TRBV4-2
J: TRBJ2-5
size: once
D: .
DNA: TGTGCCAGCAGCCAAGTTTATCAATTTGGAGAGACCCAGTACTTC
CDR3: CASSQVYQFGETQYF

V: TRBV5-4
J: TRBJ2-2
size: .
D: .
DNA: TGTGCCAGCAGCGTGGACAGAAGGAACACCGGGGAGCTGTTTTTT
CDR3: CASSVDRRNTGELFF

V: TRBV7-9
J: TRBJ1-1
size: .
D: .
DNA: TGTGCCAGCAGCCTAAGCTGGGGTTCTGGGATGAACACTGAAGCTTTCTTT
CDR3: CASSLSWGSGMNTEAFF

V: TRBV10-2
J: TRBJ1-5
size: .
D: .
DNA: TGCGCCAGCAGTGAACAGGTAGATCAGCCCCAGCATTTT
CDR3: CASSEQVDQPQHF

V: TRBV4-1
J: TRBJ2-3
size: .
D: .
DNA: TGCGCCAGCAGCCAAGTCAGGACAAGCACAGATACGCAGTATTTT
CDR3: CASSQVRTSTDTQYF

V: TRBV5-4
J: TRBJ2-5
size: .
D: .
DNA: TGTGCCAGCAGCTCCATGGATTCGGAGACCCAGTACTTC
CDR3: CASSSMDSETQYF

V: TRBV5-8
J: TRBJ1-4
size: .
D: .
DNA: TGTGCCAGCAGCTTGGGGAGGACCAATCAAGGGGAAAAACTGTTTTTT
CDR3: CASSLGRTNQGEKLFF

V: TRBV7-6
J: TRBJ1-1
size: .
D: .
DNA: TGTGCCAGCAGCTTAGCGCTATGGGACCAAGCTTTCTTT
CDR3: CASSLALWDQAFF

V: TRBV27
J: TRBJ1-1
size: .
D: .
DNA: TGTGCCAGCAGTTTAGAGGCCCGACACGACACTGAAGCTTTCTTT
CDR3: CASSLEARHDTEAFF

V: TRBV12-5
J: TRBJ2-1
size: .
D: TRBD2
DNA: TGTGCTAGTGGTTCCCCCGTCTATGTAGCGGGCGCTCGCCTGGAGGAGCAGTTCTTC
CDR3: CASGSPVYVAGARLEEQFF

V: TRBV4-2
J: TRBJ2-1
size: .
D: .
DNA: TGTGCCAGCAGCCAACCATCAAACTTCTATGAGCAGTTCTTC
CDR3: CASSQPSNFYEQFF

V: TRBV7-2
J: TRBJ1-1
size: .
D: .
DNA: TGTGCCAGCAGCTTAGCGCGAAGGGGCGCCGGCACTGAAGCTTTCTTT
CDR3: CASSLARRGAGTEAFF

V: TRBV9
J: TRBJ2-7
size: once
D: .
DNA: TGTGCCAGCAGCCCCCGAGACAGCCCGAGCTCCTACGAGCAGTACTTC
CDR3: CASSPRDSPSSYEQYF

V: TRBV19
J: TRBJ2-7
size: .
D: TRBD1
DNA: TGTGCCAGTAGTTTACGACAGGGGGGGCTCTACGAGCAGTACTTC
CDR3: CASSLRQGGLYEQYF

V: TRBV20-1
J: TRBJ1-2
size: .
D: .
DNA: TGCAGTGCTAGTAAAGCGTCGGCAAACTATGGCTACACCTTC
CDR3: CSASKASANYGYTF

V: TRBV30
J: TRBJ1-2
size: .
D: .
DNA: TGTGCCTGGATGGACAGTCGGGGCTACACCTTC
CDR3: CAWMDSRGYTF

V: TRBV6-5
J: TRBJ2-6
size: .
D: TRBD1
DNA: TGTGCCAGCAGGGACAGGGAAGGGGCCAACGTCCTGACTTTC
CDR3: CASRDREGANVLTF